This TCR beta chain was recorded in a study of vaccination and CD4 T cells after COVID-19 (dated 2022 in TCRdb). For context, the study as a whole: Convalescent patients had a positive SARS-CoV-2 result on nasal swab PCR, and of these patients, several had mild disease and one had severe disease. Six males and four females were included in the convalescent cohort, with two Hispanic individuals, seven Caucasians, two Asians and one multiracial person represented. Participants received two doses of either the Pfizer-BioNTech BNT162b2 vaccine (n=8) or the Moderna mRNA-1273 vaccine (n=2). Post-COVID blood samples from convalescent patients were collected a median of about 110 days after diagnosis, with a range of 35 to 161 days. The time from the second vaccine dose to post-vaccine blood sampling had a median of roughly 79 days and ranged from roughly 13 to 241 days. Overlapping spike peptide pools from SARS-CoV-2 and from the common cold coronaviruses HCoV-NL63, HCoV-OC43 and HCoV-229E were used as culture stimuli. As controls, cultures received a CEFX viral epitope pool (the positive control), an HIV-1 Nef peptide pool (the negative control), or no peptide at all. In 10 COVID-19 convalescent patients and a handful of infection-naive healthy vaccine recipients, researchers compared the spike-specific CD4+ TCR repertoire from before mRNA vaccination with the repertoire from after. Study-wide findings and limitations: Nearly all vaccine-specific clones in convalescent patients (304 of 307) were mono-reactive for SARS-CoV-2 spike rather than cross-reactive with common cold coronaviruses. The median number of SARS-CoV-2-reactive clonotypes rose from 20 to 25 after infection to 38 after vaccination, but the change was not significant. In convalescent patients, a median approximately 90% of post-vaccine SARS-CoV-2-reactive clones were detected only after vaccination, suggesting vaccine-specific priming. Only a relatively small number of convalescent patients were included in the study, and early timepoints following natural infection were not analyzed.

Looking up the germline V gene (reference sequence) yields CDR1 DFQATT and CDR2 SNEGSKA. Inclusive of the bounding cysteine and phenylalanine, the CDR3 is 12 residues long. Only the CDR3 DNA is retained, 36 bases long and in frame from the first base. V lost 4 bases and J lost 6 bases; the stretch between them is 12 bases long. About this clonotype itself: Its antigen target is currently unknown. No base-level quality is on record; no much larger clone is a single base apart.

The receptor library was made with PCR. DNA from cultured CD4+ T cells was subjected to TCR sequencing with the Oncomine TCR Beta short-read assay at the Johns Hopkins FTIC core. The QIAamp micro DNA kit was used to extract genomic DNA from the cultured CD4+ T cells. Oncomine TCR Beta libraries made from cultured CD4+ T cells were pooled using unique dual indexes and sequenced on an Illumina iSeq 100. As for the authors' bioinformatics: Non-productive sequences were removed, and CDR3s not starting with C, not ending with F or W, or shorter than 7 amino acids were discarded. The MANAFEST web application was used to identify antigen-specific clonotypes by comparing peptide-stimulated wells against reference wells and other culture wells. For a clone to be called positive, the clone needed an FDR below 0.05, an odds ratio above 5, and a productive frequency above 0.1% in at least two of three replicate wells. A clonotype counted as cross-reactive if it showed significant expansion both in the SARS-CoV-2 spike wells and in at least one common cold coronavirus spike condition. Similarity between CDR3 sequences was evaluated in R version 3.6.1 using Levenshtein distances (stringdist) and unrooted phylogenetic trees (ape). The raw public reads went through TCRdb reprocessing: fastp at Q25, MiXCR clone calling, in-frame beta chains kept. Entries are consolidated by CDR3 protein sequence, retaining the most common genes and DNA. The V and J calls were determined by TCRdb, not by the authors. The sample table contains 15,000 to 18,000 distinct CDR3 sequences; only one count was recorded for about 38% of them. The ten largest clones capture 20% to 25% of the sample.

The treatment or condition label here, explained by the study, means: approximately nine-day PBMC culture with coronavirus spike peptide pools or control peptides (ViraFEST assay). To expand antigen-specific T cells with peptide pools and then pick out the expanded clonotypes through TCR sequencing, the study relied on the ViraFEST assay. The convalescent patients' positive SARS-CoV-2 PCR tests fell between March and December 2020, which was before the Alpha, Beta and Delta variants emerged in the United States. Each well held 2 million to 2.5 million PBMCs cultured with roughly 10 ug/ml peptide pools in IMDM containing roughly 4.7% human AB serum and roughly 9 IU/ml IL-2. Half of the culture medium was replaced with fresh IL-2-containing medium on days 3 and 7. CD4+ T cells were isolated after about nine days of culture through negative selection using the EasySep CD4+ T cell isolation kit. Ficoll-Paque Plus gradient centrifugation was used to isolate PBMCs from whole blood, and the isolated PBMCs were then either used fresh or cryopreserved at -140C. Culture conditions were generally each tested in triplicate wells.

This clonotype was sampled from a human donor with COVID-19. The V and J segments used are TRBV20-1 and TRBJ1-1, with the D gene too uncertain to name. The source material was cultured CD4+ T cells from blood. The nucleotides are TGCAGTGCTAAGCCGACGGTATCTGAAGCTTTCTTT. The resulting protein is CSAKPTVSEAFF.